The entry that follows covers one T cell receptor (beta chain) sequence. The target antigen is unknown. The junction and the germline gene differ at one end; a read error may be behind it. This sample stems from a study of Ad26.COV2.S vaccination and SARS-CoV-2 variants. At the level of the study: By the intramuscular route, Ad26.COV2.S was given once, or twice 56 days apart. Study results and caveats: Estimates derived from TCR breadth and depth analyses may have underestimated total T cell responses.

Treatment denoted: roughly 18 received Ad26.COV2.S at low or high dose, single or two shots; 5 received placebo; per-sample allocation not given. Repertoires come from day 63 after the first vaccine or placebo injection. An Ad26 vector carrying the Wuhan-strain SARS-CoV-2 spike served as the vaccine. Germline CDR1 SNHLY, CDR2 FYNNEI. This CDR3 region has 11 residues. The assay was immunoSEQ multiplex PCR, and TCRdb's table has in-frame clones only and misses some. The sample records about 350,000 clones, approximately 85% being singletons. The sequencing here drew on peripheral blood, taken in a trial of Ad26.COV2.S vaccine versus placebo. V and J are TRBV2 and TRBJ2-4; tentatively, D is TRBD2 (5 bases). The receptor was derived from a person between 18 and 60 years old who received the Ad26.COV2.S COVID-19 vaccine or a placebo. The CDR3 sequence: CASSIGGGLSF. Written as DNA, the CDR3 is TGTGCCAGCAGTATAGGCGGCGGGTTGTCCTTC.